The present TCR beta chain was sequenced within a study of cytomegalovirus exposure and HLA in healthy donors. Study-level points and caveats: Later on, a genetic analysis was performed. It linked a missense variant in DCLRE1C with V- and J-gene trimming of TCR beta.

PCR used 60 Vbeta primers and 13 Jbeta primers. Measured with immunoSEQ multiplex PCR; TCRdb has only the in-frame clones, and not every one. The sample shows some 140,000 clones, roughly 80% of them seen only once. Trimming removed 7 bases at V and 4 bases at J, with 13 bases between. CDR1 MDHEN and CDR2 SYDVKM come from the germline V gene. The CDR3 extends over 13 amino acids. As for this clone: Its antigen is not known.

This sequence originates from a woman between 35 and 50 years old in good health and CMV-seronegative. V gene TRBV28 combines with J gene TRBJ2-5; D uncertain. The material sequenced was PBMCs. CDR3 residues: CASISGGAETQYF. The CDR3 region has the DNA TGTGCCAGCATAAGTGGCGGAGCAGAGACCCAGTACTTC.